The T cell receptor (beta chain) described here comes from a study of radiotherapy plus CTLA-4 blockade in lung cancer. In germline, CDR1 is MDHEN, CDR2 SYDVKM. V was shortened by 9 bases and J by 9 bases, with 17 bases between the two germline ends. This CDR3 has 13 amino acids. The protocol was immunoSEQ multiplex PCR, while the TCRdb copy is restricted to in-frame clones and leaves out a portion. The sample holds tens of thousands of clones, 83% seen once. V usage is TRBV28 and J usage is TRBJ1-4; weak D call: TRBD1 (6 bases). Sequenced here: peripheral blood, sampled from a patient treated with radiotherapy plus ipilimumab. The receptor comes from a human donor with non-small cell lung cancer who had stable disease on radiotherapy plus ipilimumab. DNA of the CDR3: TGTGCCAGTGGCGGGGGCCCGAATAAAAAACTGTTTTTT. Protein product: CASGGGPNKKLFF.